This paragraph covers one TCR beta chain sequence. Its target is unknown. These data come from a study of blood T cells in healthy people across ages. Study-wide points: PBMCs left unsorted prevented a conclusive naive versus antigen-experienced comparison.

A second PCR, run for about 6 to 11 cycles, used a sample-barcoded 5' primer plus a J-beta primer mix. MiXCR, run by TCRdb on the 5' RACE reads, gives a single entry per CDR3 protein. The sample carries 800,000 to 1,000,000 distinct CDR3 sequences, around 46% recorded once. Per germline, CDR1 MNHNS and CDR2 SASEGT. J lost 2 bases, V lost 5 bases, and 13 bases had no gene match. The CDR3 is 18 residues long. The chain joins TRBV6-1 to TRBJ1-5, with 9 nucleotides matching TRBD1. This TCR came from a man aged 30 to 39 in good health. Input material: blood. In nucleotides, the CDR3 is TGTGCCAGCAGTCTTCCGGGACAGGGTTCGCATGGCAATCAGCCCCAGCATTTT. This sequence encodes CASSLPGQGSHGNQPQHF.